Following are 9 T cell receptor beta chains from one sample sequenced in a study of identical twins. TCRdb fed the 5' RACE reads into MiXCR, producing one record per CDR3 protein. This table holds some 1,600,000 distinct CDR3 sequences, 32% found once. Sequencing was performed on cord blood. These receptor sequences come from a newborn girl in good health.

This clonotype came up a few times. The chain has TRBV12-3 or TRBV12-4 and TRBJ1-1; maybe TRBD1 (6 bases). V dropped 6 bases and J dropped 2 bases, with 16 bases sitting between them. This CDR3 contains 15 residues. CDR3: CASRRQVLLNTEAFF. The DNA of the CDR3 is TGTGCCAGCAGACGACAGGTCCTCCTTAACACTGAAGCTTTCTTT.

CDR3 region: CASSLPPGSTTEQYF. Here the CDR3 DNA reads TGTGCCAGCAGCTTACCCCCGGGATCGACAACTGAGCAGTACTTC. The chain joins TRBV7-2 to TRBJ2-5; TRBD2 is a possible D gene (5 bases). The CDR3 is 15 residues long. The germline V gene has CDR1 SGHTA and CDR2 FQGNSA. The V gene lost 2 bases and the J gene lost 11 bases, with 21 bases spanning the gap. Based on the CDR3 plus reference TRBV7-2 and TRBJ2-5, the full variable domain is GAGVSQSPSNKVTEKGKDVELRCDPISGHTALYWYRQSLGQGLEFLIYFQGNSAPDKSGLPSDRFSAERTGGSVSTLTIQRTQQEDSAVYLCASSLPPGSTTEQYFGPGTRLLVL.

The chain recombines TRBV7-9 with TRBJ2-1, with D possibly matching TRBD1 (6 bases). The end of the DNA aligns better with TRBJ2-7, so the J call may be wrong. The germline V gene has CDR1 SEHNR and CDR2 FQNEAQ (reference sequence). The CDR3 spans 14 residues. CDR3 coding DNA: TGTGCCAGCAGCCCCACAGGGCCCAACAATGAGCAGTACTTC. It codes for CASSPTGPNNEQYF.

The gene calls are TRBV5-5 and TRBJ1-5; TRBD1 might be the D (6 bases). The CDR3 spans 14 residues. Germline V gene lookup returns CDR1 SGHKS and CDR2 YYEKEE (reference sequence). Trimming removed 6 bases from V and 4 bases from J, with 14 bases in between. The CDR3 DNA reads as TGTGCCAGCACTAGAGGGCAGGGGAATCAGCCCCAGCATTTT. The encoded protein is CASTRGQGNQPQHF.

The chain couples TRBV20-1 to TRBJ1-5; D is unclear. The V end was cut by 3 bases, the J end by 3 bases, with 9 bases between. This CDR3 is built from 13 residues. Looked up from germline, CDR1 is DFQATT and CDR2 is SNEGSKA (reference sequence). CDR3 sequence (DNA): TGCAGTGCTAGGGGCCGAGACAATCAGCCCCAGCATTTT. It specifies CSARGRDNQPQHF.

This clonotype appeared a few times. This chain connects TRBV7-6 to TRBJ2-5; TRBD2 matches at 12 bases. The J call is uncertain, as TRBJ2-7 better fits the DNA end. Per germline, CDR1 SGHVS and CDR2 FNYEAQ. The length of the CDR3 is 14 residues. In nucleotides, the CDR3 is TGTGCCAGCAGCCCTAGCGGGAGGGCCTCCGAGCAGTACTTC. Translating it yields CASSPSGRASEQYF.

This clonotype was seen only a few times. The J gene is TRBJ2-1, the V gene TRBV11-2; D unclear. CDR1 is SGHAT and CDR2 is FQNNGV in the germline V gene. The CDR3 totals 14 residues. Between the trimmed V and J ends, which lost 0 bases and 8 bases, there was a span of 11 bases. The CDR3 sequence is CASSLDPNVDEQFF. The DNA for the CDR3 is TGTGCCAGCAGCTTAGATCCCAACGTGGATGAGCAGTTCTTC.

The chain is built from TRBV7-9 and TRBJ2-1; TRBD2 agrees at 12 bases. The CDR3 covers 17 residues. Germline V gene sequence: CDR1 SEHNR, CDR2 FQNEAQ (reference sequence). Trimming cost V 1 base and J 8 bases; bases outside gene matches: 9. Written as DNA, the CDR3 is TGTGCCAGCAGCTTAGGTCAGACTAGCGGGAGATCCGATGAGCAGTTCTTC. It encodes CASSLGQTSGRSDEQFF.

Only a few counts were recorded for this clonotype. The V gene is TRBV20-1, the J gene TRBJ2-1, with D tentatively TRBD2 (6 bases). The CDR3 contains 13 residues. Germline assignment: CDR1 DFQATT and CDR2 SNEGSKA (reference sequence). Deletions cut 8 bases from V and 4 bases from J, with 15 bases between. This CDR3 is CSTHSGGYNEQFF. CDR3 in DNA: TGCAGTACTCATAGCGGAGGGTACAATGAGCAGTTCTTC.